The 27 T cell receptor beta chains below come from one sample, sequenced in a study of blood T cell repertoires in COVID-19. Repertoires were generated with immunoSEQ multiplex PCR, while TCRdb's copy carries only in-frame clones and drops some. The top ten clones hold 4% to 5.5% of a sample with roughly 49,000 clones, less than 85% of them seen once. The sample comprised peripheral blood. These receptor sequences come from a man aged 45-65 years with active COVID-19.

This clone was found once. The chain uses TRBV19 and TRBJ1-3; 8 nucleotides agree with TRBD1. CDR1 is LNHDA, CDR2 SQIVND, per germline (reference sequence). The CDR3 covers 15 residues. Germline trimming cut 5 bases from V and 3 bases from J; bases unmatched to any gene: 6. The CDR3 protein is CASSLAGGYGNTIYF. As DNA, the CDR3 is TGTGCCAGTAGTCTAGCAGGGGGCTATGGAAACACCATATATTTT.

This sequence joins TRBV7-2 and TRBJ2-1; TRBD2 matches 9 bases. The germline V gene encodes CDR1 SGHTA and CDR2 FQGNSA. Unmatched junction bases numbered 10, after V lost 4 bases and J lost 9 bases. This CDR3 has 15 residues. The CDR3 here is CASSSLAGPWREQFF. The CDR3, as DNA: TGTGCCAGCAGCTCACTAGCGGGCCCCTGGCGTGAGCAGTTCTTC. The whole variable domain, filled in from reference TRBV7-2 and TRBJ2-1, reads GAGVSQSPSNKVTEKGKDVELRCDPISGHTALYWYRQSLGQGLEFLIYFQGNSAPDKSGLPSDRFSAERTGGSVSTLTIQRTQQEDSAVYLCASSSLAGPWREQFFGPGTRLTVL.

This CDR3 is CASSADSVYGYTF. Here the CDR3 DNA reads TGTGCCAGCAGCGCTGACAGCGTCTATGGCTACACCTTC. The genes are TRBV5-6 and TRBJ1-2; a weak D match, TRBD1 (5 bases). CDR1 SGHDT and CDR2 YYEEEE come from the germline V gene. The V end lost 4 bases, the J end lost 4 bases, and 11 bases lay between the germline ends. The CDR3 extends over 13 amino acids.

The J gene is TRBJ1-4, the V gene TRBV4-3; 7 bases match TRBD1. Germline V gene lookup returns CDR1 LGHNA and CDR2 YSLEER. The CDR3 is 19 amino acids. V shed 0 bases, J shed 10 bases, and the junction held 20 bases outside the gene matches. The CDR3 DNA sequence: TGCGCCAGCAGCCAAGACCCAGTAGGTGGGGCAGGGGGAAGTGGAAAACTGTTTTTT. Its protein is CASSQDPVGGAGGSGKLFF.

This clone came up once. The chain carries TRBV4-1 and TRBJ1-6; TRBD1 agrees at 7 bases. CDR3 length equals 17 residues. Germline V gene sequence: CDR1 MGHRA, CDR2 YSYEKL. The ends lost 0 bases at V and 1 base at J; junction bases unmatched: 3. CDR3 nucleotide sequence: TGCGCCAGCAGCCAAGACCCAGGGGGATCCTATAATTCACCCCTCCACTTT. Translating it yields CASSQDPGGSYNSPLHF.

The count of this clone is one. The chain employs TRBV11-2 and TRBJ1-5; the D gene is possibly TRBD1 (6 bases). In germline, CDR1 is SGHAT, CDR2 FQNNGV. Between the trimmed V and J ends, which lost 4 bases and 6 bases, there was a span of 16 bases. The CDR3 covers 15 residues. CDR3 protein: CASSYATGSRQPQHF. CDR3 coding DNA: TGTGCCAGCAGCTACGCCACAGGGTCTCGTCAGCCCCAGCATTTT.

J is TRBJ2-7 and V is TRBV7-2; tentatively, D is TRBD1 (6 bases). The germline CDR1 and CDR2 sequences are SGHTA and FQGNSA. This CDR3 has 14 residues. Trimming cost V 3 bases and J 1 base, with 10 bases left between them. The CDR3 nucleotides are TGTGCCAGCAGCTTCTCGACAGGATCCTACGAGCAGTACTTC. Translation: CASSFSTGSYEQYF.

In DNA form, the CDR3 reads TGTGCCAGCAGCCAGGGACAGGGCTCCTACAATGAGCAGTTCTTC. Protein: CASSQGQGSYNEQFF. The J gene is TRBJ2-1, the V gene TRBV5-4; 9 nucleotides line up with TRBD1. The germline gives CDR1 SGHNT, CDR2 YYREEE (reference sequence). The CDR3 length is 15 residues. After removal of 4 bases from V and 0 bases from J, the junction contained 2 bases not matched to a gene.

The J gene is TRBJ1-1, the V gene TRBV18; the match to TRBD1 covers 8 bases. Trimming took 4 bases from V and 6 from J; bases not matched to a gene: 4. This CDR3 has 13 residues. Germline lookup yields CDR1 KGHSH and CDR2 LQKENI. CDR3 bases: TGTGCCAGCTCACAGGGACAGGCTGCTGAAGCTTTCTTT. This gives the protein CASSQGQAAEAFF.

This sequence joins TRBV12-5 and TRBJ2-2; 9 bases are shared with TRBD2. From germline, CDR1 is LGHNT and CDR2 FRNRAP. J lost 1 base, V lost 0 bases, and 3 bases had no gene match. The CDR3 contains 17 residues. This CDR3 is CASGLVLLAGNTGELFF. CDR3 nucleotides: TGTGCTAGTGGTTTGGTACTACTAGCGGGGAACACCGGGGAGCTGTTTTTT.

The CDR3 sequence is CASSPSGAPEAFF. CDR3 DNA: TGTGCCAGCAGCCCGAGTGGGGCACCTGAAGCTTTCTTT. The chain uses TRBV7-6 and TRBJ1-1, with a possible D match to TRBD1 (5 bases). CDR3 length equals 13 residues. Per germline, CDR1 SGHVS and CDR2 FNYEAQ. Trimming removed 5 bases from V and 6 bases from J, with 13 bases in between.

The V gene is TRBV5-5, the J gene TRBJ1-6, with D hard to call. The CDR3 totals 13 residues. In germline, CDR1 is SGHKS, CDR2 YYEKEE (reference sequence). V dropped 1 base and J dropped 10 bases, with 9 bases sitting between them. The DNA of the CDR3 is TGTGCCAGCAGCTTGCGTGCAGAATCACCCCTCCACTTT. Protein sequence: CASSLRAESPLHF.

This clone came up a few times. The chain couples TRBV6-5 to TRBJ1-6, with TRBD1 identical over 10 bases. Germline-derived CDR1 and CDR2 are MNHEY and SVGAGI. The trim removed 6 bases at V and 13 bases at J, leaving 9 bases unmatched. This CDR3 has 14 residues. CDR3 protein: CASSQGTGENPLHF. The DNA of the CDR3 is TGTGCCAGCAGCCAAGGGACAGGGGAGAATCCCCTCCACTTT.

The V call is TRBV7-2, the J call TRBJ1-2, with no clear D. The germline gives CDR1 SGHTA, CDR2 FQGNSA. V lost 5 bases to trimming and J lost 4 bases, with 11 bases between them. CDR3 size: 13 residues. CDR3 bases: TGTGCCAGCAGCCCCGGTAGTTTCTATGGCTACACCTTC. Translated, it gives CASSPGSFYGYTF.

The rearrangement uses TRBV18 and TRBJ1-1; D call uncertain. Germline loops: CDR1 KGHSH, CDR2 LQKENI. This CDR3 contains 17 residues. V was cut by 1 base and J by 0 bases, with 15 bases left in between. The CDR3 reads CASSPRGERGLNTEAFF. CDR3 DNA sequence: TGTGCCAGCTCACCACGCGGGGAGCGCGGTTTGAACACTGAAGCTTTCTTT.

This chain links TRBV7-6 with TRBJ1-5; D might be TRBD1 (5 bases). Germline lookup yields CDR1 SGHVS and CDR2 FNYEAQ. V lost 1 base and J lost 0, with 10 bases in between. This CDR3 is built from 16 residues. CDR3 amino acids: CASSLGQGLSNQPQHF. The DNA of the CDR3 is TGTGCCAGCAGCTTAGGCCAGGGCCTTAGCAATCAGCCCCAGCATTTT.

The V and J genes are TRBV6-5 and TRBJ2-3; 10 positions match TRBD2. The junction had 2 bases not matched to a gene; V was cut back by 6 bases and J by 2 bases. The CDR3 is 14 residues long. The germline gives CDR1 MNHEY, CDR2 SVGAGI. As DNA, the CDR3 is TGTGCCAGCAGAACTAGCGGGGACACAGATACGCAGTATTTT. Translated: CASRTSGDTDTQYF.

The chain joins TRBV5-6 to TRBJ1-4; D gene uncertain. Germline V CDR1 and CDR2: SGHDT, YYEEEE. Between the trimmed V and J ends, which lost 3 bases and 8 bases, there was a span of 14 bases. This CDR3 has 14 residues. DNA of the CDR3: TGTGCCAGCAGCTCCCCCAGAAACAACGAAAAACTGTTTTTT. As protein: CASSSPRNNEKLFF.

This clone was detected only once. This CDR3 is CASSYGRRTTYEQYF. The CDR3, as DNA: TGTGCCAGCAGTTACGGACGGCGGACTACCTACGAGCAGTACTTC. This chain joins TRBV28 and TRBJ2-7, with D possibly being TRBD2 (6 bases). This CDR3 contains 15 residues. V lost 4 bases and J lost 2, with 15 bases in between. Germline lookup yields CDR1 MDHEN and CDR2 SYDVKM. Using reference TRBV28 and TRBJ2-7 for the parts outside the CDR3, the full variable domain is DVKVTQSSRYLVKRTGEKVFLECVQDMDHENMFWYRQDPGLGLRLIYFSYDVKMKEKGDIPEGYSVSREKKERFSLILESASTNQTSMYLCASSYGRRTTYEQYFGPGTRLTVT.

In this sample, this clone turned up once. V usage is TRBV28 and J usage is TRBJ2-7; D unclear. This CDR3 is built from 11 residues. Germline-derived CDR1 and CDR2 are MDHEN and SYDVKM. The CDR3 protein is CGAGPLYEQYF. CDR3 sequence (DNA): TGTGGGGCAGGTCCTCTCTACGAGCAGTACTTC.

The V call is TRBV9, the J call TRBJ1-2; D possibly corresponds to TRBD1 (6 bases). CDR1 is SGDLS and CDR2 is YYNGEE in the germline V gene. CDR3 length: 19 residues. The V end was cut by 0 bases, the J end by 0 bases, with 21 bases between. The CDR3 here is CASSVGPLTINRANYGYTF. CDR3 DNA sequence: TGTGCCAGCAGCGTAGGGCCCCTAACGATCAACAGGGCTAACTATGGCTACACCTTC.

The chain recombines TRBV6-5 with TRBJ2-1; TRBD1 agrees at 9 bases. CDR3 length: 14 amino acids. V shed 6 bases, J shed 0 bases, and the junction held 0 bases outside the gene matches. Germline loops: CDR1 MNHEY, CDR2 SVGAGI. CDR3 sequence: CASRDRGSYNEQFF. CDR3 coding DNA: TGTGCCAGCAGGGACAGGGGCTCCTACAATGAGCAGTTCTTC.

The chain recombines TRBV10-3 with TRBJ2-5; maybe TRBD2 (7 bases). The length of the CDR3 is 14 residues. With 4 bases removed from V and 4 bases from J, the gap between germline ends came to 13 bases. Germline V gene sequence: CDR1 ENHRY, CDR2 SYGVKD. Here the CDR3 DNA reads TGTGCCATCAGTGTGGGGGAGGGGGGAGAGACCCAGTACTTC. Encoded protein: CAISVGEGGETQYF.

CDR3 DNA sequence: TGTGCCAGCAGCCAAGGACTGAGCTATGGCTACACCTTC. Amino acid sequence: CASSQGLSYGYTF. This rearrangement joins TRBV4-2 to TRBJ1-2; D call uncertain. Per the germline V gene, CDR1 is LGHNA and CDR2 is YNFKEQ. The CDR3 is made up of 13 amino acids. The ends were cut back, 1 base at V and 4 bases at J, with 7 bases in the middle.

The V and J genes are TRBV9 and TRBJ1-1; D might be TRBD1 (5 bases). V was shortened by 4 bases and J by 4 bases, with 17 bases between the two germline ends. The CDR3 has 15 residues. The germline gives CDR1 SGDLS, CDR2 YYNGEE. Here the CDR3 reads CASSHTGGLGTEAFF. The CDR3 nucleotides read TGTGCCAGCAGCCATACCGGGGGTTTGGGCACTGAAGCTTTCTTT. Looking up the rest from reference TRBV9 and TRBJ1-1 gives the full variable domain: DSGVTQTPKHLITATGQRVTLRCSPRSGDLSVYWYQQSLDQGLQFLIQYYNGEERAKGNILERFSAQQFPDLHSELNLSSLELGDSALYFCASSHTGGLGTEAFFGQGTRLTVV.

DNA for the CDR3: TGTGCCAGCAGCACCGAAGGAGGGGCATTAACCTCTGGAAACACCATATATTTT. Protein sequence: CASSTEGGALTSGNTIYF. The chain employs TRBV21-1 and TRBJ1-3. TRBV21-1 is a pseudogene segment. CDR3 length: 18 amino acids.

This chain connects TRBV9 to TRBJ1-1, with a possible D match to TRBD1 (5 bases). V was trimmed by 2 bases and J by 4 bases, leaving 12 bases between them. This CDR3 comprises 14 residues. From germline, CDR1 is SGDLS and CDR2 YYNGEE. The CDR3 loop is CASSVTLGGTEAFF. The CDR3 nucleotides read TGTGCCAGCAGCGTCACCCTGGGGGGCACTGAAGCTTTCTTT. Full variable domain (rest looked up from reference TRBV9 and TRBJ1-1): DSGVTQTPKHLITATGQRVTLRCSPRSGDLSVYWYQQSLDQGLQFLIQYYNGEERAKGNILERFSAQQFPDLHSELNLSSLELGDSALYFCASSVTLGGTEAFFGQGTRLTVV.